The 30 T cell receptor beta chains below come from one sample, sequenced in a study of CD8 T cells in ankylosing spondylitis. TCRdb passed the 5' RACE reads through MiXCR, listing each CDR3 protein once. The data show about 300,000 distinct CDR3 sequences, with about 9.9% seen just once and 9.1% held by the top ten. Sequencing was done on a sample of blood, either unsorted or a sorted T cell fraction (not recorded which). All receptors come from a female donor with ankylosing spondylitis or in good health (not recorded which).

The CDR3 region is CASSQNGETQYF. For the CDR3, the DNA is TGTGCCAGCAGCCAAAATGGAGAGACCCAGTACTTC. The chain links TRBV3-1 to TRBJ2-5; D is uncertain. The V and J ends lost 2 bases and 4 bases respectively, with 5 bases between them. Germline loops: CDR1 LGHDT, CDR2 YNNKEL (reference sequence). The CDR3 sequence is 12 residues long.

This clonotype turned up a few times. CDR3 sequence reads: CSARDRANTGELFF. As DNA, the CDR3 is TGCAGTGCAAGGGACAGGGCAAACACCGGGGAGCTGTTTTTT. This chain links TRBV20-1 with TRBJ2-2, with TRBD1 matching 9 bases. V trimming: 6 bases; J trimming: 2 bases; junction bases outside the gene matches: 4. The CDR3 loop spans 14 amino acids. Germline loops: CDR1 DFQATT, CDR2 SNEGSKA (reference sequence).

In its sample, this clonotype was seen many times. This chain uses TRBV28 with TRBJ1-5; 11 bases fit TRBD1. Germline lookup yields CDR1 MDHEN and CDR2 SYDVKM. V shed 5 bases, J shed 5 bases, and the junction held 5 bases outside the gene matches. CDR3 length equals 15 residues. DNA for the CDR3: TGTGCCAGCAGTCCCGGGACAGGGGGTCATCAGCCCCAGCATTTT. Translating gives CASSPGTGGHQPQHF.

The genes are TRBV3-1 and TRBJ1-6; D remains unclear. The germline V gene has CDR1 LGHDT and CDR2 YNNKEL (reference sequence). Trimming took 3 bases from V and 9 from J, leaving 12 bases between them. CDR3 length equals 14 residues. The DNA for the CDR3 is TGTGCCAGCAGCCAGACGGGGTCGTTTTCACCCCTCCACTTT. Its translation: CASSQTGSFSPLHF.

This clonotype was found a few times. CDR3 protein: CASRRDLGRPITGELFF. CDR3 bases: TGTGCCAGCAGACGCGACTTGGGGCGGCCGATCACCGGGGAGCTGTTTTTT. This rearrangement joins TRBV6-1 to TRBJ2-2, with D possibly matching TRBD1 (5 bases). Trimming took 6 bases from V and 4 from J, leaving 21 bases between them. The V gene's germline CDR1 is MNHNS and CDR2 SASEGT. This CDR3 comprises 17 residues.

This clonotype was seen ten or more times. The genes are TRBV7-9 and TRBJ2-3; the D gene is possibly TRBD2 (5 bases). V gave up 5 bases and J gave up 6 bases, with 9 bases separating them. Germline CDR1 is SEHNR and CDR2 is FQNEAQ (reference sequence). The CDR3 spans 12 residues. The CDR3 coding sequence is TGTGCCAGCAGCCGAACGGGGGATACGCAGTATTTT. The encoded protein is CASSRTGDTQYF.

In this sample, this clonotype turned up many times. V is TRBV12-3 or TRBV12-4 and J is TRBJ2-3, with 9 bases matching TRBD2. Trimming took 5 bases from V and 3 from J; bases not matched to a gene: 3. This CDR3 region has 14 residues. Here the CDR3 reads CASSAAGGTDTQYF. DNA for the CDR3: TGTGCCAGCAGTGCAGCGGGGGGAACAGATACGCAGTATTTT.

The sample holds many counts of this clonotype. The V and J genes are TRBV2 and TRBJ2-3; D not certain. Trimming pared 8 bases from V and 0 bases from J, leaving 18 bases between. The CDR3 is made up of 16 amino acids. Germline V gene sequence: CDR1 SNHLY, CDR2 FYNNEI. CDR3 region: CASLPAVRSSTDTQYF. CDR3 bases: TGTGCCAGCCTTCCCGCGGTCAGGAGTAGCACAGATACGCAGTATTTT. Based on the CDR3 plus reference TRBV2 and TRBJ2-3, the full variable domain is EPEVTQTPSHQVTQMGQEVILRCVPISNHLYFYWYRQILGQKVEFLVSFYNNEISEKSEIFDDQFSVERPDGSNFTLKIRSTKLEDSAMYFCASLPAVRSSTDTQYFGPGTRLTVL.

The V gene is TRBV20-1, the J gene TRBJ2-5; tentatively, D is TRBD2 (6 bases). The length of the CDR3 is 13 residues. Between the trimmed V and J ends, which lost 0 bases and 4 bases, there was a span of 9 bases. In germline, CDR1 is DFQATT, CDR2 SNEGSKA (reference sequence). The CDR3 region is CSARDGGTETQYF. The CDR3 region has the DNA TGCAGTGCTAGAGATGGGGGGACAGAGACCCAGTACTTC.

The table lists this clonotype with many counts. This sequence joins TRBV5-1 and TRBJ1-4; D remains ambiguous. Germline V lookup: CDR1 SGHRS, CDR2 YFSETQ. CDR3 size: 15 residues. V was clipped by 0 bases and J by 8 bases, with 14 bases between them. The CDR3 sequence is CASSLESGIREKLFF. The CDR3 bases are TGCGCCAGCAGCTTGGAGTCGGGGATACGGGAAAAACTGTTTTTT.

In this sample, this clonotype turned up many times. The genes are TRBV20-1 and TRBJ2-7; D remains ambiguous. Germline V CDR1 and CDR2: DFQATT, SNEGSKA (reference sequence). The CDR3 has 12 residues. V lost 3 bases and J lost 11, with 17 bases in between. The chain's CDR3 is CSASPTSAKEYF. In DNA, the CDR3 is TGCAGTGCTAGTCCCACAAGCGCCAAAGAGTACTTC.

This clonotype was seen ten or more times. The V and J genes are TRBV20-1 and TRBJ2-1, with 11 positions matching TRBD2. The CDR3 covers 15 residues. Germline values: CDR1 DFQATT, CDR2 SNEGSKA (reference sequence). V lost 7 bases and J lost 6; bases outside the gene matches: 11. The CDR3 spells CSGLTSGARFNEQFF. CDR3 DNA sequence: TGCAGTGGTTTGACTAGCGGGGCGAGATTCAATGAGCAGTTCTTC.

This clonotype was picked up a small number of times. This chain joins TRBV5-5 and TRBJ2-1, with 10 bases identical to TRBD2. V dropped 4 bases and J dropped 2; count of bases not matched to a gene: 3. In germline, CDR1 is SGHKS, CDR2 YYEKEE (reference sequence). The CDR3 is 15 residues long. The CDR3 sequence is CASSQGLATYNEQFF. The CDR3 nucleotides are TGTGCCAGCAGCCAGGGACTAGCGACCTACAATGAGCAGTTCTTC. Using reference TRBV5-5 and TRBJ2-1 for the parts outside the CDR3, the full variable domain is DAGVTQSPTHLIKTRGQQVTLRCSPISGHKSVSWYQQVLGQGPQFIFQYYEKEERGRGNFPDRFSARQFPNYSSELNVNALLLGDSALYLCASSQGLATYNEQFFGPGTRLTVL.

About this clonotype itself: A much larger clone sits a single nucleotide away, making a read error possible. This chain joins TRBV5-1 and TRBJ2-3; D is unresolved. The CDR3 length is 13 residues. CDR1 is SGHRS, CDR2 YFSETQ, per germline. The DNA of the CDR3 is TGCTCCAGCAGCGACCTTAGCACAGATACGCAGTATTTT. Residues: CSSSDLSTDTQYF.

The chain combines TRBV20-1 with TRBJ2-6; TRBD1 matches 7 bases. The germline V gene has CDR1 DFQATT and CDR2 SNEGSKA (reference sequence). Trimming cost V 6 bases and J 3 bases; bases outside gene matches: 5. This CDR3 is 14 amino acids long. The CDR3 is CSAKNRGGANVLTF. The CDR3 DNA sequence: TGCAGTGCCAAAAACAGGGGTGGGGCCAACGTCCTGACTTTC.

This clonotype showed up many times. This CDR3 reads CSAGTGPYNEQFF. DNA of the CDR3: TGCAGTGCGGGGACAGGTCCCTACAATGAGCAGTTCTTC. This chain joins TRBV20-1 and TRBJ2-1, with 8 bases matching TRBD1. The CDR3 is 13 residues long. The germline V gene has CDR1 DFQATT and CDR2 SNEGSKA (reference sequence). With V trimmed by 6 bases and J by 2 bases, 3 bases remained unmatched.

This clonotype showed up many times. This chain connects TRBV14 to TRBJ2-7, with 11 positions matching TRBD2. There are 21 residues in the CDR3. Germline V lookup: CDR1 SGHDN, CDR2 FVKESK. V shed 1 base and J 0 bases; nucleotides not matched to a gene: 17. The CDR3 DNA is TGTGCCAGCAGCCAAGTGCCTCCCCCCTTTACTAGCGGGGGTTACTCCTACGAGCAGTACTTC. Protein: CASSQVPPPFTSGGYSYEQYF.

The chain couples TRBV20-1 to TRBJ1-1, with D tentatively TRBD1 (5 bases). Germline lookup yields CDR1 DFQATT and CDR2 SNEGSKA (reference sequence). The length of the CDR3 is 12 residues. The V and J ends lost 3 bases and 7 bases respectively, with 12 bases between them. CDR3 loop: CSARDTELEAFF. The CDR3 DNA reads as TGCAGTGCTAGGGACACCGAGCTTGAAGCTTTCTTT.

The gene calls are TRBV4-3 and TRBJ2-1; 9 nucleotides match TRBD2. V lost 0 bases, J lost 5 bases, and 8 bases stayed unmatched. This CDR3 comprises 17 residues. In germline, CDR1 is LGHNA, CDR2 YSLEER. CDR3 sequence (DNA): TGCGCCAGCAGCCAAGATAGGCGGCTAGCGGGACACAATGAGCAGTTCTTC. This sequence encodes CASSQDRRLAGHNEQFF.

This rearrangement joins TRBV5-1 to TRBJ2-1, with 8 bases identical to TRBD2. V was pared by 0 bases and J by 5 bases, with 10 bases of the junction left unmatched. The CDR3 runs to 17 residues. CDR1 and CDR2 (germline): SGHRS, YFSETQ. The CDR3 coding sequence is TGCGCCAGCAGCTTGGCCCCCCCCAGCGGGAGAAACAATGAGCAGTTCTTC. Its translation: CASSLAPPSGRNNEQFF.

The chain recombines TRBV10-3 with TRBJ1-2; D not certain. The CDR3 length is 12 residues. V shed 2 bases and J shed 5 bases, with 6 bases lying between them. Germline V gene sequence: CDR1 ENHRY, CDR2 SYGVKD. CDR3 sequence: CAISERNYGYTF. CDR3 DNA sequence: TGTGCCATCAGTGAGCGTAATTATGGCTACACCTTC.

This clonotype showed up many times. The chain has TRBV6-5 and TRBJ1-5, with a weak D call TRBD1 (5 bases). V was pared by 4 bases and J by 6 bases, with 22 bases between. This CDR3 comprises 17 residues. The germline gives CDR1 MNHEY, CDR2 SVGAGI. CDR3 DNA: TGTGCCAGCAGTTCTTCATCTCTCAGGGCGGAGGGTCAGCCCCAGCATTTT. Protein product: CASSSSSLRAEGQPQHF.

This clonotype appeared many times. The chain combines TRBV28 with TRBJ2-3; TRBD2 aligns across 7 bases. This CDR3 contains 17 residues. Unmatched junction bases numbered 15, after V lost 4 bases and J lost 5 bases. Germline V gene lookup returns CDR1 MDHEN and CDR2 SYDVKM. The CDR3 loop is CASSSPWAGAEKDTQYF. The CDR3 DNA sequence: TGTGCCAGCAGTTCCCCTTGGGCGGGAGCTGAGAAAGATACGCAGTATTTT.

On this clonotype: Just one base apart from a much larger clone, this may be a read error. The J gene is TRBJ1-2, the V gene TRBV5-1, with TRBD1 as a possible D gene (5 bases). This CDR3 contains 13 residues. Germline CDR1 is SGHRS and CDR2 is YFSETQ. Written as DNA, the CDR3 is TGCGCCAGCAGCCCGGGGACTAACTATGGCGACACCTTC. Residues: CASSPGTNYGDTF.

There are many counts of this clonotype. CDR3 sequence (DNA): TGCAGTGCTAGTCCCGGGGTCTCCTACGAGCAGTACTTC. Its protein product is CSASPGVSYEQYF. This chain connects TRBV20-1 to TRBJ2-7; D might be TRBD2 (5 bases). This CDR3 has 13 amino acids. Trimming pared 3 bases from V and 0 bases from J, leaving 9 bases between. Germline V gene lookup returns CDR1 DFQATT and CDR2 SNEGSKA (reference sequence).

Ten or more counts support this clonotype. The chain carries TRBV20-1 and TRBJ2-7; maybe TRBD2 (6 bases). V was shortened by 6 bases and J by 3 bases, with 21 bases between the two germline ends. From germline, CDR1 is DFQATT and CDR2 SNEGSKA (reference sequence). This CDR3 is 15 amino acids long. The CDR3 loop reads CSARGPGDALYEQYF. CDR3 DNA sequence: TGCAGTGCCCGAGGGCCGGGGGACGCCCTCTACGAGCAGTACTTC.

This clonotype has a handful of counts. The chain combines TRBV20-1 with TRBJ2-1; TRBD2 aligns across 9 bases. V shed 3 bases, J shed 6 bases, and the junction held 12 bases outside the gene matches. Germline CDR1 DFQATT, CDR2 SNEGSKA (reference sequence). The CDR3 spans 16 residues. DNA of the CDR3: TGCAGTGCTAGGGCCCGCCCCGCGGGAGGGCCCAATGAGCAGTTCTTC. Amino acids: CSARARPAGGPNEQFF.

This clonotype was recorded many times. This chain connects TRBV10-3 to TRBJ1-3; 7 bases are a match to TRBD1. J lost 1 base, V lost 4 bases, and 7 bases had no gene match. Looked up from germline, CDR1 is ENHRY and CDR2 is SYGVKD. There are 16 residues in the CDR3. CDR3 nucleotide sequence: TGTGCCATCAGTGGGACAGGAGTGTTTTCTGGAAACACCATATATTTT. Amino acid sequence: CAISGTGVFSGNTIYF.

This clonotype was counted many times. The rearrangement uses TRBV12-3 or TRBV12-4 and TRBJ1-1; D is undetermined. With 0 bases removed from V and 0 bases from J, the gap between germline ends came to 8 bases. This CDR3 has 15 amino acids. The CDR3 is CASSLASGMNTEAFF. Written as DNA, the CDR3 is TGTGCCAGCAGTTTAGCGTCGGGGATGAACACTGAAGCTTTCTTT.

As regards this clonotype: The junction departs from germline at one end; a sequencing error may be responsible. This chain joins TRBV28 and TRBJ2-7; no firm D call. This CDR3 contains 11 residues. Germline loops: CDR1 MDHEN, CDR2 SYDVKM. CDR3 amino acids: CASILGYEQYF. CDR3 sequence (DNA): TGTGCCAGCATTTTAGGGTACGAGCAGTACTTC.